This TCR beta chain was captured in a study of control samples from healthy donors and cancer patients (dated by TCRdb to about 2020). Concerning this clone: It has no known antigen specificity. No much larger clonotype is one base removed from it; base qualities were not supplied.

The CDR3 numbers 16 residues from cysteine through phenylalanine. CDR3 DNA is the only sequence kept; it has 48 bases, read in frame from the first base. V and J lose 1 base and 5 bases, and a span of 17 bases separates them. Per the germline V gene, SNHLY is the CDR1 and FYNNEI is the CDR2. The library was prepared using the immunoSEQ multiplex PCR assay. Entries here come from immuneACCESS through TCRdb and include only in-frame sequences with V and J called. Some clones fail to appear in such tables; in the studies checked, an unresolved V gene covers under half of the shortfall, and the cause of the remainder is unknown. The sample contains 100,000 to 150,000 clones, roughly 89% of them found a single time. More than 6.5% of the sample is taken by the ten largest.

This TCR derives from a man aged 50-60 years with head and neck cancer. Material: PBMCs. The chain is encoded by TRBV2 joined to TRBJ2-5, with TRBD2 perhaps the D gene, on 5 matching bases. The encoded CDR3 is CASSEVRTGTRETQYF. The sequence in DNA is TGTGCCAGCAGTGAAGTTAGGACGGGAACTCGGGAGACCCAGTACTTC.